The clone carrying this T cell receptor beta chain was found a few times. Antigen unknown. Trimming pared 6 bases from V and 4 bases from J, leaving 18 bases between. The CDR3 runs to 15 residues. Germline V lookup: CDR1 MNHNS, CDR2 SASEGT. The data originate from a study of CD8 T cells in Susac syndrome. Study outcomes and limitations: Individuals included in the TCR sequencing and HLA analysis were acknowledged by the study to be relatively few in number.

Patients with stable or active relapsing-remitting disease, all of them treatment-naive, made up the multiple sclerosis controls. Both CD4+ and CD8+ T cells were negatively isolated, and TEMRA cells underwent FACS enrichment. RNA in amounts of roughly 0.5 to 1 ug was reverse transcribed with random hexamers. Across 54 Vbeta and 13 Jbeta, TCR beta CDR3 was amplified with immunoSEQ multiplex PCR. TCRdb reprocessed the immunoSEQ multiplex PCR reads via MiXCR and lists one record per CDR3 protein. Found here are about 280,000 distinct CDR3 sequences, 70% to 90% of them singletons; the top ten hold over 0.1%.

This rearrangement joins TRBV6-1 to TRBJ1-2, with D perhaps TRBD1 (6 bases). This TCR was recovered from a human donor with multiple sclerosis. The material sequenced was CD8+ T cells from PBMCs. The CDR3 loop is CASSLTVQGPYGYTF. The CDR3 nucleotides are TGTGCCAGCAGCCTTACCGTCCAGGGGCCCTATGGCTACACCTTC.